A single sample is the source of the 25 T cell receptor beta chains below, sequenced in a study of siplizumab effects on memory and regulatory T cells. Clones were read by immunoSEQ multiplex PCR, and TCRdb kept only the in-frame ones, dropping some. Of 70,000 to 100,000 clones listed, approximately 93% were seen once; the top ten hold roughly 7.1%. Sequenced sample: CD8+ T cells sorted from blood. The receptors stem from a human donor in good health.

The chain combines TRBV11-2 with TRBJ2-5; D tentatively fits TRBD1 or TRBD2 (5 bases each). Per germline, CDR1 SGHAT and CDR2 FQNNGV. This CDR3 has 14 amino acids. The ends were cut back, 4 bases at V and 5 bases at J, with 14 bases in the middle. CDR3: CASSSDLGPETQYF. The CDR3 coding sequence is TGTGCCAGCAGCTCGGACCTGGGACCGGAGACCCAGTACTTC.

The chain links TRBV7-3 to TRBJ2-3, with 9 bases identical to TRBD1. Trimming took 2 bases from V and 4 from J; bases not matched to a gene: 7. In germline, CDR1 is SGHTA, CDR2 FQGTGA. CDR3 length: 16 residues. The CDR3 DNA reads TGTGCCAGCAGCTTAGACGGGACAGGGTGGTCAGATACGCAGTATTTT. This codes for CASSLDGTGWSDTQYF.

This clone has a single count. The gene calls are TRBV2 and TRBJ1-1, with a tentative D call TRBD1 (6 bases). This CDR3 spans 13 amino acids. CDR1 is SNHLY, CDR2 FYNNEI, per germline. The germline V and J ends were trimmed by 7 bases and 1 base, with 10 bases remaining between them. The CDR3 region is CASKGGRNTEAFF. The CDR3 coding sequence is TGTGCCAGCAAGGGGGGGCGGAACACTGAAGCTTTCTTT. The complete variable domain, with remaining parts taken from reference TRBV2 and TRBJ1-1, reads EPEVTQTPSHQVTQMGQEVILRCVPISNHLYFYWYRQILGQKVEFLVSFYNNEISEKSEIFDDQFSVERPDGSNFTLKIRSTKLEDSAMYFCASKGGRNTEAFFGQGTRLTVV.

The rearrangement joins TRBV28 to TRBJ1-5; a weak D match, TRBD1 (6 bases). V lost 3 bases to trimming and J lost 4 bases, with 10 bases between them. Germline V lookup: CDR1 MDHEN, CDR2 SYDVKM. The CDR3 has 14 amino acids. CDR3 DNA sequence: TGTGCCAGCAGTTTTGTAGGGGGTAATCAGCCCCAGCATTTT. It codes for CASSFVGGNQPQHF. Together with reference TRBV28 and TRBJ1-5, the CDR3 gives the full variable domain: DVKVTQSSRYLVKRTGEKVFLECVQDMDHENMFWYRQDPGLGLRLIYFSYDVKMKEKGDIPEGYSVSREKKERFSLILESASTNQTSMYLCASSFVGGNQPQHFGDGTRLSIL.

The chain recombines TRBV6-4 with TRBJ2-1, with TRBD2 identical over 10 bases. The germline gives CDR1 MRHNA, CDR2 SNTAGT. The CDR3 length is 16 residues. V trimming: 2 bases; J trimming: 6 bases; junction bases outside the gene matches: 7. The CDR3 reads CASSDLSGGKFNEQFF. The CDR3 region has the DNA TGTGCCAGCAGTGACCTTAGCGGGGGGAAATTCAATGAGCAGTTCTTC.

V gene TRBV5-6 combines with J gene TRBJ1-5; no reliable D call. The CDR3 spans 12 residues. Trimming took off 0 bases at V and 7 bases at J, with 5 bases between the two ends. CDR1 and CDR2 from the germline V gene are SGHDT and YYEEEE. In DNA, the CDR3 is TGTGCCAGCAGCTTGGGATCCCAGCCCCAGCATTTT. Its translation is CASSLGSQPQHF.

This chain connects TRBV9 to TRBJ2-2, with TRBD1 as a possible D gene (6 bases). With 5 bases removed from V and 2 bases from J, the gap between germline ends came to 16 bases. The V gene's germline CDR1 is SGDLS and CDR2 YYNGEE. The CDR3 is made up of 16 amino acids. This CDR3 is CASRGSETGNTGELFF. DNA for the CDR3: TGTGCCAGCAGAGGGAGCGAGACAGGAAACACCGGGGAGCTGTTTTTT.

V and J are TRBV27 and TRBJ2-1; D unclear. V was pared by 0 bases and J by 5 bases, with 5 bases between. This CDR3 has 13 residues. Germline lookup yields CDR1 MNHEY and CDR2 SMNVEV (reference sequence). CDR3 sequence: CASSLSGHNEQFF. CDR3 nucleotide sequence: TGTGCCAGCAGTTTATCCGGCCACAATGAGCAGTTCTTC.

This chain uses TRBV10-2 with TRBJ2-7, with TRBD2 matching over 9 bases. Germline loops: CDR1 WSHSY, CDR2 SAAADI. V dropped 8 bases and J dropped 5; count of bases not matched to a gene: 13. This CDR3 contains 15 residues. In DNA, the CDR3 is TGCGCCAGCCACAGGCGGGCTAGCGGGGTGGACGAGCAGTACTTC. This translates into CASHRRASGVDEQYF.

The rearrangement joins TRBV27 to TRBJ2-7, with 9 bases aligning to TRBD2. Germline CDR1 reads MNHEY; CDR2 reads SMNVEV (reference sequence). The CDR3 spans 16 residues. J gave up 2 bases and V 5 bases, and 10 bases lay outside the gene matches. This CDR3 reads CASSPLVTSGPYEQYF. DNA for the CDR3: TGTGCCAGCAGTCCCCTCGTGACTAGCGGCCCCTACGAGCAGTACTTC.

The chain combines TRBV7-9 with TRBJ2-5; D is possibly TRBD2 (6 bases). The J call is in doubt because the DNA end fits TRBJ2-7 better. This CDR3 is 12 amino acids long. Germline V gives CDR1 SEHNR, CDR2 FQNEAQ (reference sequence). The chain's CDR3 is CASSSRGGEQYF. Written as DNA, the CDR3 is TGTGCCAGCAGCTCAAGGGGAGGCGAGCAGTACTTC.

The sample holds one count of this clone. The chain employs TRBV4-1 and TRBJ1-3; a weak D match, TRBD1 (6 bases). This CDR3 is built from 17 residues. Germline CDR1 and CDR2: MGHRA and YSYEKL. Trimming took 0 bases from V and 10 from J, leaving 22 bases between them. CDR3 DNA: TGCGCCAGCAGCCAAGAATTCGGGACGACAGGATCGGGAACCATATATTTT. Translation: CASSQEFGTTGSGTIYF.

The rearrangement uses TRBV7-9 and TRBJ2-7; 8 nucleotides line up with TRBD2. V trimming: 1 base; J trimming: 7 bases; junction bases outside the gene matches: 6. Germline lookup yields CDR1 SEHNR and CDR2 FQNEAQ (reference sequence). The CDR3 is 14 residues long. CDR3 loop: CASSLEAGAEEQYF. The CDR3 DNA follows: TGTGCCAGCAGCTTAGAAGCGGGGGCAGAAGAGCAGTACTTC.

The rearrangement joins TRBV4-1 to TRBJ2-5; D is ambiguous. With 0 bases removed from V and 0 bases from J, the gap between germline ends came to 8 bases. The CDR3 has 15 residues. Per germline, CDR1 MGHRA and CDR2 YSYEKL. CDR3 protein: CASSQETENQETQYF. The DNA of the CDR3 is TGCGCCAGCAGCCAAGAAACGGAGAACCAAGAGACCCAGTACTTC.

The chain employs TRBV25-1 and TRBJ2-7; D uncertain. Germline CDR1 is MGHDK and CDR2 is SYGVNS. The CDR3 spans 13 residues. The V end lost 7 bases, the J end lost 4 bases, and 14 bases lay between the germline ends. As DNA, the CDR3 is TGTGCCAGCAAGGGCCAATGGCCATACGAGCAGTACTTC. Translating it yields CASKGQWPYEQYF.

The chain employs TRBV29-1 and TRBJ2-2; D is unresolved. Germline values: CDR1 SQVTM, CDR2 ANQGSEA. Deletions cut 2 bases from V and 11 bases from J, with 12 bases between. The CDR3 sequence is 12 residues long. Here the CDR3 DNA reads TGCAGCGTTGAACAATCCCGCCATGAGCTGTTTTTT. Translating gives CSVEQSRHELFF.

This chain joins TRBV2 and TRBJ1-2, with D maybe TRBD1 (5 bases). V was pared by 6 bases and J by 4 bases, with 12 bases between. The germline V gene encodes CDR1 SNHLY and CDR2 FYNNEI. This CDR3 comprises 13 residues. DNA of the CDR3: TGTGCCAGCAGCGAGCTCGGGACCTATGGCTACACCTTC. Translated, it gives CASSELGTYGYTF. Using reference TRBV2 and TRBJ1-2 for the parts outside the CDR3, the full variable domain is EPEVTQTPSHQVTQMGQEVILRCVPISNHLYFYWYRQILGQKVEFLVSFYNNEISEKSEIFDDQFSVERPDGSNFTLKIRSTKLEDSAMYFCASSELGTYGYTFGSGTRLTVV.

The V and J genes are TRBV27 and TRBJ2-1; maybe TRBD1 (5 bases). V shed 4 bases and J shed 5 bases, with 6 bases lying between them. This CDR3 contains 12 residues. Germline CDR1 is MNHEY and CDR2 is SMNVEV (reference sequence). The CDR3 coding sequence is TGTGCCAGCAGTTGGACAAACAATGAGCAGTTCTTC. It specifies CASSWTNNEQFF.

The chain recombines TRBV11-3 with TRBJ1-2; D is possibly TRBD1 (6 bases). Germline loops: CDR1 SGHNT, CDR2 YENEEA. Between the trimmed V and J ends, which lost 6 bases and 0 bases, there was a span of 20 bases. CDR3 length: 17 residues. The CDR3 DNA sequence: TGTGCCAGCAGTCGCGATAGGGGGTCACAAACTAACTATGGCTACACCTTC. It specifies CASSRDRGSQTNYGYTF.

The chain couples TRBV4-1 to TRBJ2-3; 7 bases match TRBD2. Germline trimming cut 1 base from V and 0 bases from J; bases unmatched to any gene: 7. Germline CDR1 and CDR2: MGHRA and YSYEKL. This CDR3 spans 17 amino acids. CDR3 region: CASSQVGGGFSTDTQYF. Written as DNA, the CDR3 is TGCGCCAGCAGCCAAGTGGGGGGGGGTTTTAGCACAGATACGCAGTATTTT.

This chain connects TRBV6-6 to TRBJ1-2, with 7 bases lining up with TRBD1. Germline V gives CDR1 MNHNY, CDR2 SVGAGI (reference sequence). Trimming removed 6 bases from V and 5 bases from J; junction bases left unmatched: 12. The CDR3 runs to 15 residues. The CDR3: CASSPGQDLSYGYTF. CDR3 DNA sequence: TGTGCCAGCAGCCCCGGACAGGATCTTTCTTATGGCTACACCTTC.

The chain has TRBV4-1 and TRBJ2-7; tentative D call: TRBD1 (6 bases). The CDR3 totals 16 residues. V lost 0 bases and J lost 1, with 13 bases in between. The germline gives CDR1 MGHRA, CDR2 YSYEKL. CDR3 in DNA: TGCGCCAGCAGCCAAGATGGGACACCCTATTCCTACGAGCAGTACTTC. It yields the protein CASSQDGTPYSYEQYF.

As for this clone: One junction end does not reproduce the germline sequence, and a read error may be involved. The chain uses TRBV7-9 and TRBJ2-1; TRBD2 matches at 14 bases. This CDR3 region has 16 residues. CDR1 and CDR2 from the germline V gene are SEHNR and FQNEAQ (reference sequence). The CDR3 here is CASRLGLAGGGDEQFF. The CDR3 bases are TGTGCCAGCAGGTTAGGACTAGCGGGAGGCGGGGATGAGCAGTTCTTC.

V gene TRBV4-1 combines with J gene TRBJ1-2; possible D gene TRBD1, 6 bases. Trimming removed 3 bases from V and 3 bases from J, with 14 bases in between. CDR1 is MGHRA, CDR2 YSYEKL, per germline. CDR3 length: 15 amino acids. The CDR3 here is CASSHSDRTYYGYTF. In nucleotides, the CDR3 is TGCGCCAGCAGCCACTCCGACAGGACCTACTATGGCTACACCTTC.

The chain links TRBV30 to TRBJ2-7, with TRBD1 identical over 11 bases. This CDR3 has 15 amino acids. The germline V gene has CDR1 GTSNPN and CDR2 SVGIG (reference sequence). With 0 bases clipped from V and 5 bases from J, the junction kept 6 bases outside the gene matches. DNA of the CDR3: TGTGCCTGGAGTGTACTTGGACAGGGGGCCGACGAGCAGTACTTC. The encoded protein is CAWSVLGQGADEQYF.